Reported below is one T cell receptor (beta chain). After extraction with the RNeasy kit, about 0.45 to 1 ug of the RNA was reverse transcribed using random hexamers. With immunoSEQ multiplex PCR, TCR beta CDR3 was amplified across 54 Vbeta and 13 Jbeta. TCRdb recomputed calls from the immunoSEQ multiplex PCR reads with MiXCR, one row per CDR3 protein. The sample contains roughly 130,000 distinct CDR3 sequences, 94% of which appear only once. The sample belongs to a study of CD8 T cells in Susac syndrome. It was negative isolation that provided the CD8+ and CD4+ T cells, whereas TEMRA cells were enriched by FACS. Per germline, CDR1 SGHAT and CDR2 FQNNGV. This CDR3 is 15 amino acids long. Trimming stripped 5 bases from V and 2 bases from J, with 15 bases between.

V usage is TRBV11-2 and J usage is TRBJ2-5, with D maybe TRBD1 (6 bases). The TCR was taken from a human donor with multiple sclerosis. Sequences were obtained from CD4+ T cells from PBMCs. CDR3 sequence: CASSPGQRKQETQYF. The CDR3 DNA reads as TGTGCCAGCAGCCCCGGACAGAGAAAGCAAGAGACCCAGTACTTC.